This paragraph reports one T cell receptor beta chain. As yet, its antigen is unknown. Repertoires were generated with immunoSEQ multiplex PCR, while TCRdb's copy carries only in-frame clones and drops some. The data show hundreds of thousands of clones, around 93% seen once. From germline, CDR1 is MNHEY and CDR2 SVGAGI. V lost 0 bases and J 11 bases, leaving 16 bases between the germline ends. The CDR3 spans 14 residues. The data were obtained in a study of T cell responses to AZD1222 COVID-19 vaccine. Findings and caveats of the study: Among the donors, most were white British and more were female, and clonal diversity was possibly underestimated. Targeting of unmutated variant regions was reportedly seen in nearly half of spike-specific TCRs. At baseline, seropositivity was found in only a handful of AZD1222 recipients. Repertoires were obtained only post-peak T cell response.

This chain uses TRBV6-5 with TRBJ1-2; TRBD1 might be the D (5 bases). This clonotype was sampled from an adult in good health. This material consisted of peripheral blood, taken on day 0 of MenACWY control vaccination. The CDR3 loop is CASSYSLGHPGYTF. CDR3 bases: TGTGCCAGCAGTTACTCCTTAGGACACCCAGGGTACACCTTC.